These T cell receptor beta chains were read from a single sample in a study of immune evolution from preneoplasia to lung adenocarcinoma. Using immunoSEQ multiplex PCR, the repertoire was profiled, and TCRdb retains in-frame clones only, with some absent. The sample contains about 4,700 clones, more than 75% of which appear only once. Sequenced: FFPE lung adenocarcinoma in situ tissue. These receptors were taken from a person aged 70 to 79 with lung adenocarcinoma. Each CDR3 is given with its conserved first and last residue. The D gene is left open where the match is weak. For some rows the clone size is stated as once, few or many, or as a class when expanded; others skip it.

abundance: -; d_gene: -; j_gene: TRBJ1-2; v_gene: TRBV20-1; CDR3nt: TGCGCCCTGTATGCGCTCTATGGCTACACCTTC; CDR3aa: CALYALYGYTF
abundance: -; d_gene: -; j_gene: TRBJ2-7; v_gene: TRBV29-1; CDR3nt: TGCAGCGTTGATACAGCCTCCTACGAGCAGTACTTC; CDR3aa: CSVDTASYEQYF
abundance: -; d_gene: -; j_gene: TRBJ1-2; v_gene: TRBV6-5; CDR3nt: TGTGCCAGCGCCCCCGGGGGTAACTATGGCTACACCTTC; CDR3aa: CASAPGGNYGYTF
abundance: -; d_gene: TRBD1; j_gene: TRBJ1-2; v_gene: TRBV19; CDR3nt: TGTGCCAGTAGTCTCGGGACAGGGGGCTTGCGAGGCTACACCTTC; CDR3aa: CASSLGTGGLRGYTF
abundance: -; d_gene: -; j_gene: TRBJ1-4; v_gene: TRBV2; CDR3nt: TGTGCCAGCAGTGAAGGGACAACGGATGAAAAACTGTTTTTT; CDR3aa: CASSEGTTDEKLFF
abundance: once; d_gene: -; j_gene: TRBJ1-5; v_gene: TRBV5-5; CDR3nt: TGTGCCAGCAGCTTGGGGTACCCAGGTGGGAATCAGCCCCAGCATTTT; CDR3aa: CASSLGYPGGNQPQHF
abundance: -; d_gene: TRBD1; j_gene: TRBJ1-1; v_gene: TRBV6-6; CDR3nt: TGTGCCAGCAGAGAAACAGGGGAGAACACTGAAGCTTTCTTT; CDR3aa: CASRETGENTEAFF
abundance: -; d_gene: TRBD1; j_gene: TRBJ2-3; v_gene: TRBV27; CDR3nt: TGTGCCAGCTGTTTATGGACAGGGGAGTTGGATACGCAGTATTTT; CDR3aa: CASCLWTGELDTQYF
abundance: -; d_gene: -; j_gene: TRBJ2-6; v_gene: TRBV5-6; CDR3nt: TGTGCCAGCAGCTTGAGGCTGCCTGGGGCCAACGTCCTGACTTTC; CDR3aa: CASSLRLPGANVLTF
abundance: -; d_gene: TRBD2; j_gene: TRBJ2-3; v_gene: TRBV2; CDR3nt: TGTGCCAGCCGGACTAGCGGGAGAACAGATACGCAGTATTTT; CDR3aa: CASRTSGRTDTQYF
abundance: -; d_gene: -; j_gene: TRBJ2-1; v_gene: TRBV5-4; CDR3nt: TGTGCCAGCAGCGCGGAGGGGACTTTAACGAATGAGCAGTTCTTC; CDR3aa: CASSAEGTLTNEQFF
abundance: -; d_gene: TRBD1; j_gene: TRBJ2-7; v_gene: TRBV9; CDR3nt: TGTGCCAGCAGCAAATGGGGACAGGGGTACTACGAGCAGTACTTC; CDR3aa: CASSKWGQGYYEQYF
abundance: -; d_gene: -; j_gene: TRBJ2-2; v_gene: TRBV6-6; CDR3nt: TGTGCCAGCAGTTACGTCGGAACTTGGACCGGGGAGCTGTTTTTT; CDR3aa: CASSYVGTWTGELFF
abundance: few; d_gene: TRBD1; j_gene: TRBJ1-2; v_gene: TRBV5-1; CDR3nt: TGCGCCAGCAGCACGGGACAGGATGGCTACACCTTC; CDR3aa: CASSTGQDGYTF
abundance: -; d_gene: -; j_gene: TRBJ1-5; v_gene: TRBV5-5; CDR3nt: TGTGCCAGCAGCTTTGGGGTCGGCAATCAGCCCCAGCATTTT; CDR3aa: CASSFGVGNQPQHF
abundance: once; d_gene: -; j_gene: TRBJ1-6; v_gene: TRBV15; CDR3nt: TGTGCCACCAGCAAAAAGGGGGTACAGAATTCACCCCTCCACTTT; CDR3aa: CATSKKGVQNSPLHF
abundance: -; d_gene: -; j_gene: TRBJ2-7; v_gene: TRBV7-2; CDR3nt: TGTGCCAGCAGCCGAGCCTCCTATCAAAAAAAGCAGTACTTC; CDR3aa: CASSRASYQKKQYF
abundance: -; d_gene: TRBD1; j_gene: TRBJ2-3; v_gene: TRBV2; CDR3nt: TGTGCCAGCCTTCCGACAGGGCAATCAGATACGCAGTATTTT; CDR3aa: CASLPTGQSDTQYF
abundance: once; d_gene: TRBD2; j_gene: TRBJ2-1; v_gene: TRBV10-3; CDR3nt: TGTGCCATCAGTTCCGCGGGAGCATCGGCGTACAATGAGCAGTTCTTC; CDR3aa: CAISSAGASAYNEQFF
abundance: -; d_gene: -; j_gene: TRBJ2-7; v_gene: TRBV9; CDR3nt: TGTGCCAGCAGCGTAGTGGGTGGGGCCGAGCAGTACTTC; CDR3aa: CASSVVGGAEQYF
abundance: -; d_gene: -; j_gene: TRBJ2-5; v_gene: TRBV7-8; CDR3nt: TGTGCCAGCAGCCGAACTAGCTCCGAGACCCAGTACTTC; CDR3aa: CASSRTSSETQYF
abundance: -; d_gene: TRBD1; j_gene: TRBJ1-2; v_gene: TRBV6-5; CDR3nt: TGTGCCAGCAGTTCCGGGACAGGGATCGATGGCTACACCTTC; CDR3aa: CASSSGTGIDGYTF
abundance: once; d_gene: -; j_gene: TRBJ1-1; v_gene: TRBV5-1; CDR3nt: TGCGCCAGCAGCTTCCAACCGAACACTGAAGCTTTCTTT; CDR3aa: CASSFQPNTEAFF
abundance: -; d_gene: -; j_gene: TRBJ2-1; v_gene: TRBV7-2; CDR3nt: TGTGCCAGCAGCTTAAGTATCCATGAGCAGTTCTTC; CDR3aa: CASSLSIHEQFF
abundance: -; d_gene: -; j_gene: TRBJ2-5; v_gene: TRBV20-1; CDR3nt: TGCAGTCCCAGGGAGACCCAGTACTTC; CDR3aa: CSPRETQYF
abundance: once; d_gene: TRBD2; j_gene: TRBJ2-7; v_gene: TRBV7-9; CDR3nt: TGTGCCAGCAGCTCTGTATGGACTAGCGGATACGAGCAGTACTTC; CDR3aa: CASSSVWTSGYEQYF
abundance: -; d_gene: -; j_gene: TRBJ2-1; v_gene: TRBV19; CDR3nt: TGTGCCAGTTCTACCACCGGTGTTTACTACAATGAGCAGTTCTTC; CDR3aa: CASSTTGVYYNEQFF
abundance: -; d_gene: TRBD2; j_gene: TRBJ2-3; v_gene: TRBV11-2; CDR3nt: TGTGCCAGCAGCGGACTAGCGGGACGCACAGATACGCAGTATTTT; CDR3aa: CASSGLAGRTDTQYF
abundance: -; d_gene: TRBD1; j_gene: TRBJ1-5; v_gene: TRBV6-5; CDR3nt: TGTGCCAGCAGTTCTACAGGGGGTCAGCCCCAGCATTTT; CDR3aa: CASSSTGGQPQHF
abundance: -; d_gene: TRBD1; j_gene: TRBJ1-2; v_gene: TRBV6-6; CDR3nt: TGTGCCAGCAGAACTGTCGGGACAGGGAGGGATGGCTACACCTTC; CDR3aa: CASRTVGTGRDGYTF
abundance: -; d_gene: TRBD1; j_gene: TRBJ2-3; v_gene: TRBV19; CDR3nt: TGTGCCAGCAGGGGACAGGGGATAGGCACAGATACGCAGTATTTT; CDR3aa: CASRGQGIGTDTQYF
abundance: -; d_gene: -; j_gene: TRBJ1-4; v_gene: TRBV7-8; CDR3nt: TGTGCCAGCAGCTTTGGAGGGGGAGGCGAAAAATTGTTTTTT; CDR3aa: CASSFGGGGEKLFF
abundance: -; d_gene: TRBD2; j_gene: TRBJ2-3; v_gene: TRBV5-4; CDR3nt: TGTGCCAGCAGCTTGGGGGCGGGAGTCGGGGTTCGCGCAGATACGCAGTATTTT; CDR3aa: CASSLGAGVGVRADTQYF
abundance: -; d_gene: -; j_gene: TRBJ2-6; v_gene: TRBV5-1; CDR3nt: TGCGCCAGCAGCCGTGCTGGGGCCAACGTCCTGACTTTC; CDR3aa: CASSRAGANVLTF
abundance: -; d_gene: -; j_gene: TRBJ2-3; v_gene: TRBV7-6; CDR3nt: TGTGCCAGCAGCTTAAACGTTGCAGATACGCAGTATTTT; CDR3aa: CASSLNVADTQYF
abundance: -; d_gene: -; j_gene: TRBJ1-2; v_gene: TRBV4-1; CDR3nt: TGCGCCAGCAGCCAAACACCCGCTGGCTACACCTTC; CDR3aa: CASSQTPAGYTF
abundance: -; d_gene: TRBD2; j_gene: TRBJ2-4; v_gene: TRBV4-1; CDR3nt: TGCGCCAGCAGCCAGGGGACTAGCGGAAACATTCAGTACTTC; CDR3aa: CASSQGTSGNIQYF